This TCR beta chain comes out of a study of blood T cell repertoires in COVID-19. Turning to the study itself: Material from acute and convalescent COVID-19 was sourced from the United States, Italy and Spain. Sample material is recorded as cDNA or gDNA derived from T cells, B-cell-depleted T cells, or PBMCs.

Here immunoSEQ multiplex PCR was the method, and the copy in TCRdb shows in-frame clones only, minus some. The data show roughly 330,000 clones, with around 87% seen just once and approximately 5% held by the top ten. This CDR3 is built from 14 residues. Between the trimmed V and J ends, which lost 0 bases and 5 bases, there was a span of 10 bases. Germline V CDR1 and CDR2: MGHRA, YSYEKL. Participants came from 20 to 25 US areas, aged about 18 to 89 years. Sequenced material: PBMCs or T cells enriched from blood (not recorded which). The receptor comes from a woman aged 25 to 39 who had recovered from COVID-19. The chain links TRBV4-1 to TRBJ1-1; D may be TRBD1 (5 bases). The DNA for the CDR3 is TGCGCCAGCAGCCAAGAGTTCAGGGTTACTGAAGCTTTCTTT. Amino acids: CASSQEFRVTEAFF.